The sequence of this TCR beta chain was determined in a study of shared clonotypes between healthy human individuals. Trimming stripped 5 bases from V and 7 bases from J, with 21 bases between. This CDR3 is built from 15 residues. CDR1 SGHAT and CDR2 FQNNGV come from the germline V gene. TCRdb's table, derived via immunoSEQ multiplex PCR, lists solely in-frame clones and lacks some. This repertoire shows over a million clones, 70% to 80% found once; its top ten account for 0.55% to 0.7%. This clonotype was sampled from a young man in good health. Some clones in this sample may be carry-over from other donors' samples. The specimen sequenced was memory CD4+ T cells from PBMCs. Noted subset: CD45RA-negative fraction. V usage is TRBV11-2 and J usage is TRBJ2-7, with D perhaps matching TRBD2 (6 bases). CDR3 in amino acids: CASSRGWSGVEEQYF. The CDR3 DNA reads TGTGCCAGCAGCCGGGGGTGGTCCGGGGTCGAAGAGCAGTACTTC.